Shown below are 12 T cell receptor beta chains from a single sample sequenced in a study of OX40 agonist ivuxolimab in advanced cancers. Library preparation was by the immunoSEQ multiplex PCR assay. This immuneACCESS table, as held by TCRdb, lists in-frame sequences with V and J called but not all clones. Of the missing ones, under half trace to an unresolved V gene in checked studies; the others have no known cause. The sample yields 28,000 or so clones; just under 80% were counted once. The ten largest clones represent more than 9.5% of the sample. The sequences come from CD4+ or CD8+ T cells sorted from blood, collected in a trial of the OX40 agonist ivuxolimab. Receptors were obtained from an adult with an advanced solid tumor such as melanoma, head and neck, liver or kidney cancer.

The rearrangement joins TRBV27 to TRBJ2-1; 7 bases line up with TRBD2. The CDR3 contains 17 residues. From germline, CDR1 is MNHEY and CDR2 SMNVEV (reference sequence). Trimming removed 3 bases from V and 0 bases from J; junction bases left unmatched: 8. CDR3 protein: CASSLGGGPSSYNEQFF. CDR3 DNA: TGTGCCAGCAGTTTGGGGGGGGGTCCCAGCTCCTACAATGAGCAGTTCTTC.

This chain joins TRBV19 and TRBJ2-7, with D uncertain. From germline, CDR1 is LNHDA and CDR2 SQIVND (reference sequence). V was shortened by 3 bases and J by 4 bases, with 7 bases between the two germline ends. The CDR3 loop spans 12 amino acids. The CDR3: CASSISPYEQYF. For the CDR3, the DNA is TGTGCCAGTAGTATCTCCCCGTACGAGCAGTACTTC.

The V call is TRBV27, the J call TRBJ2-1; perhaps TRBD1 as D (5 bases). Trimming pared 3 bases from V and 4 bases from J, leaving 7 bases between. This CDR3 has 13 residues. From germline, CDR1 is MNHEY and CDR2 SMNVEV (reference sequence). The CDR3 loop reads CASSFDRYNEQFF. The CDR3 DNA is TGTGCCAGCAGTTTTGACAGATACAATGAGCAGTTCTTC.

CDR3 sequence reads: CASSYGATNEKLFF. As DNA, the CDR3 is TGTGCCAGCAGTTACGGGGCCACCAATGAAAAACTGTTTTTT. This rearrangement joins TRBV6-6 to TRBJ1-4, with D possibly being TRBD1 (5 bases). Germline V gene lookup returns CDR1 MNHNY and CDR2 SVGAGI (reference sequence). The CDR3 loop spans 14 amino acids. Deletions cut 2 bases from V and 5 bases from J, with 9 bases between.

The rearrangement links TRBV4-3 to TRBJ2-5; 9 positions agree with TRBD2. With 4 bases clipped from V and 4 bases from J, the junction kept 10 bases outside the gene matches. This CDR3 comprises 16 residues. Germline CDR1 LGHNA, CDR2 YSLEER. CDR3 loop: CASSRSASGVRETQYF. The CDR3 DNA reads TGCGCCAGCAGCCGTTCGGCTAGCGGGGTGAGAGAGACCCAGTACTTC.

To note about this clone: One junction end does not reproduce the germline sequence, and a read error may be involved. The chain recombines TRBV5-4 with TRBJ1-1; D might be TRBD1 (6 bases). The CDR3 totals 13 residues. Germline CDR1 reads SGHNT; CDR2 reads YYREEE (reference sequence). The CDR3 here is CASRLGGSPEAFF. CDR3 nucleotides: TGTGCCAGCAGGTTGGGGGGCTCTCCTGAAGCTTTCTTT.

This clone has only one observation. CDR3 sequence (DNA): TGTGCCAGCTCCCTGGGGGGTAATGAGCAGTTCTTC. It translates to CASSLGGNEQFF. This sequence joins TRBV18 and TRBJ2-1; D is possibly TRBD2 (6 bases). Germline CDR1 reads KGHSH; CDR2 reads LQKENI. The CDR3 extends over 12 amino acids. Trimming pared 6 bases from V and 7 bases from J, leaving 10 bases between.

Comments on this clone: Sequence at one end of the junction differs from germline and may be a read error. The chain carries TRBV11-2 and TRBJ1-2; 7 bases are a match to TRBD1. Germline CDR1 SGHAT, CDR2 FQNNGV. This CDR3 region has 15 residues. CDR3 sequence reads: CASSQGGGGADGYTF. In nucleotides, the CDR3 is TGCGCCAGCAGCCAAGGGGGCGGCGGGGCTGATGGCTACACCTTC.

The V gene is TRBV7-6, the J gene TRBJ2-2, with 12 nucleotides matching TRBD2. The CDR3 contains 18 residues. Germline V lookup: CDR1 SGHVS, CDR2 FNYEAQ. V gave up 4 bases and J gave up 8 bases; unmatched junction bases: 14. The CDR3 DNA is TGTGCCAGCAGCTCAACCCCCGGACTAGCGGGGACCAGGGGGGAGCTGTTTTTT. Translation: CASSSTPGLAGTRGELFF.

This chain uses TRBV4-2 with TRBJ2-1, with 9 bases lining up with TRBD2. CDR1 LGHNA and CDR2 YNFKEQ come from the germline V gene. The CDR3 loop spans 16 amino acids. J was trimmed by 6 bases and V by 0 bases; bases with no gene match: 6. The chain's CDR3 is CASSQDLSGGINEQFF. For the CDR3, the DNA is TGTGCCAGCAGCCAAGATCTCAGCGGGGGGATCAATGAGCAGTTCTTC.

The V and J genes are TRBV6-5 and TRBJ1-1, with D unresolved. CDR3 length: 12 amino acids. The germline CDR1 and CDR2 sequences are MNHEY and SVGAGI. V was cut by 2 bases and J by 7 bases, with 8 bases left in between. The CDR3 reads CASSYAGNEAFF. The CDR3 DNA reads as TGTGCCAGCAGTTACGCCGGAAATGAAGCTTTCTTT.

Within the sample, this clone is medium-sized. Other DNA sequences in this specimen translate into the identical CDR3. V gene TRBV7-9 combines with J gene TRBJ1-5; D remains unclear. Trimming left V 4 bases short and J 0 bases short, with 10 bases between. Germline V CDR1 and CDR2: SEHNR, FQNEAQ (reference sequence). This CDR3 region has 15 residues. The CDR3 DNA reads as TGTGCCAGCAGCTCGGGCAGCCTTAGCAATCAGCCCCAGCATTTT. Translating it yields CASSSGSLSNQPQHF.